This TCR beta chain was identified in a study of cytomegalovirus exposure and HLA in healthy donors (dated by TCRdb to the late 2010s). Regarding the complete study: An earlier analysis of approximately 590 of the donors reported more than 250 Gb of sequence data and roughly 110 million unique TCR beta sequences from 190 million or so T cells. Around 320 gigabases of sequencing data and tens of millions of unique TCR sequences were included in an early release covering roughly 700 HLA-typed donors. The genetic ancestry cluster associated with self-reported Caucasian donors included about four fifths of the approximately 430 genotyped donors. The study aimed to test whether signatures of past pathogen exposure could be identified by cataloging public T cell receptors. The study profiled the T cell repertoires of hundreds of subjects by immunosequencing and related them to cytomegalovirus serostatus. A separate validation cohort of over 95 different subjects was used in addition to the roughly 720-subject first cohort. To predict cytomegalovirus infection status, the study combined high-throughput TCR immunosequencing, statistical association of individual TCRs with disease status, and machine learning. A later analysis re-analyzed previously published TCR beta repertoires from roughly 630 donors and added high-resolution HLA genotyping to study TCR occurrence patterns. Rather than drawing on any new phenotypic data, the later analysis identified candidate immune exposures from TCR beta sequences and the way those sequences occurred across donors. To decide whether each TCR beta V gene segment behaved as functional or pseudogenic, an earlier analysis of over 500 of the donors relied on high-throughput TCR beta sequencing. Donor age, sex, ethnicity and CMV serostatus were compiled alongside the repertoire data. A later genetic analysis took genome-wide SNP genotypes for about 65% of the 666 donors and used that subset as a discovery cohort. All discovery cohort repertoires had been generated using a single sequencing platform. HLA typing included class I and class II loci at four-digit resolution. The number of typed donors differed by locus: about 620-630 for A, B, C, DRB1 and DQB1; 500 to 550 for DQA1; fewer than 610 for DPA1; and 450 to 480 for DPB1. About five DR-DQ haplotypes were handled as single units for association and clustering, since linkage in the cohort was strong. On average, roughly 240,000 unique TCR beta nucleotide sequences were sequenced per donor among 398 genotyped donors of the cohort, with 15% to 20% of those sequences being non-productive.

Reading from cysteine to phenylalanine, the CDR3 counts 14 amino acids. Of all the DNA, just the CDR3 is kept, 42 bases in frame from base 1. Per the germline V gene (reference sequence), LNHDA is the CDR1 and SQIVND is the CDR2. V is clipped by 5 bases and J by 0 bases, and the sequence between their germline boundaries is 11 bases long. The research as a whole found: In a later analysis, several top co-occurrence clusters were reported to appear linked to parvovirus B19, influenza, CMV and Epstein-Barr virus. Because the 87-base-pair reads could not distinguish some IMGT-functional V segments, including TRBV6-2 and TRBV6-3, those segments were excluded. Seventeen rarely observed V segments, including chromosome 9 orphons, were excluded from the earlier analysis of approximately 500 of the donors because counts were too low. A cluster of highly shared sequence variants was judged likely to represent a technical artifact of the sequencing pipeline. A total of fewer than 200 TCR beta chains were listed by the study as associated with cytomegalovirus. In this cohort, only TCR beta chains were sequenced, and detectable features were limited by the absence of alpha or paired-chain data. Broadly in line with IMGT annotations, most TCR beta V segments showed up in productive rearrangements about 87% or about 30% of the time in an earlier analysis of 587 of the donors. In a later analysis, most CMV-associated TCR beta chains were found to appear HLA-restricted, with HLA associations seemingly driven largely by CMV exposure. CMV serostatus was the only immune exposure information available for the cohort. A few of the identified cytomegalovirus-associated TCR beta chains were confirmed in vitro to be specific for cytomegalovirus antigens. Because HLA typing was unavailable for some donors at each locus, only the typed subset was used in association tests. The authors suggested that the approach could potentially be generalized to other disease states and immunological phenotypes. In a later analysis, HLA-associated TCR beta chains showed more clonal expansion and lower generation probabilities than non-associated chains that were equally common. The classifier was reported to diagnose cytomegalovirus status with high specificity and sensitivity in both the original and validation cohorts. Most TCR sequences were seen in very few donors, while some public TCRs were found in many individuals. According to a later analysis, TCR association rates differed among HLA loci, with DRB1 alleles showing the most associated TCRs and HLA-C alleles showing the fewest. Roughly uniform sequencing depth across donors was assumed in presence/absence analyses, although this assumption may not hold. An association between a missense DCLRE1C variant and V-gene and J-gene trimming of TCR beta chains was found in a later genetic analysis and replicated in an independent cohort. When HLA alleles, especially DR and DQ, strongly co-occurred, TCR associations were difficult to assign to individual alleles. Linkage disequilibrium might explain the correlated functional status among segregating V segments, but an unknown experimental factor could not be excluded. In a later analysis, 16,951 TCR beta sequences were associated with specific HLA alleles at a false discovery rate of 0.05. According to a later genetic analysis, donors in an Asian-associated ancestry cluster had fewer N-insertions in productive TCRs than the roughly 670-donor mean. A further reported finding was that TCR beta sequences accurately predicted the HLA-A and HLA-B alleles for most subjects in the first cohort.

The cohort was made up of around 720 healthy bone marrow donors. At the time of sampling, every cohort member was nominally healthy, though immune exposures that went unrecorded were likely present. The donor was CMV seropositive and was included in the group of 250 to 300 seropositive cohort members. A peripheral blood sample was provided by each donor, and peripheral blood mononuclear cells were used for TCR beta sequencing. The Qiagen DNeasy Blood Extraction Kit was used to extract genomic DNA from the blood cell samples. Library preparation employed the immunoSEQ multiplex PCR assay. The multiplex PCR relied on a mix of 60 forward primers for TCR Vbeta segments and 13 reverse primers for TCR Jbeta segments. Amplification of the CDR3 region of rearranged TCR beta genes was performed with a multiplex PCR assay on genomic DNA. The amplified TCR beta libraries were sequenced on the Illumina HiSeq System as 87-base-pair reads. From the authors' description of their analysis: Across the 700 or so repertoires, a later analysis counted 80 million or so unique TCR beta chains, around 11 million of which were shared by at least two donors. A nearest-neighbor algorithm error-corrected the raw reads and collapsed the reads into unique sequences, merging closely related sequences to remove PCR and sequencing errors. To assign V, D and J gene segments, CDR3 sequences were aligned to IMGT reference sequences. For a sequence to be retained, a match of at least six nucleotides to both a V gene segment and a J gene segment was required. A rearrangement was called productive if the CDR3 had no stop codons and remained in frame with V and J, and every other rearrangement was called non-productive. Following IMGT convention, CDR3 was defined as the stretch from the second conserved V-encoded cysteine up to the conserved J-encoded phenylalanine. In an earlier analysis of approximately 500 of the donors, sequences lacking an unambiguous match to a single V gene segment were excluded. In an earlier analysis of more than 500 of the donors, a V segment was called functional when productive rearrangements were above 56.7%, and segregating when the standard deviation between donors exceeded 5%. A statistical classification framework was built for diagnosing cytomegalovirus status from the catalog of TCR beta chain sequences. In a later analysis, TCR nucleotide sequences were compared against IMGT/GENE-DB human TR gene sequences so that V and J genes could be assigned. Using the TCRdist pipeline, a later analysis assigned CDR3 sequences along with most-parsimonious VDJ recombination scenarios. A later analysis defined each TCR beta chain by its CDR3 amino acid sequence plus V-gene family, and excluded reads lacking a unique V-gene family. In a later analysis, 450 to 600 highly shared, low-generation-probability nucleotide sequences were removed to address suspected cross-contamination and a sequencing artifact. For each public chain, a later analysis derived a clonal expansion index from normalized ranks of inferred template counts within each repertoire. In a later analysis, generation probabilities were computed using a VDJ recombination model fitted to out-of-frame rearrangements, and the results were checked against IGoR. In a later analysis, TCR-TCR, TCR-HLA and TCR-CMV co-occurrence was scored with hypergeometric tests, and a repertoire-size bias correction was applied to TCR pairs. To estimate false discovery rates, a later analysis permuted the HLA or CMV assignments 20 times. A later analysis grouped co-occurring TCRs with DBSCAN, adding TCRdist sequence similarity when clustering within HLA-allele-positive subsets. Repertoires with fewer than 30,000 or more than 120,000 public chains, plus five repertoires with anomalous nucleotide sharing, were excluded from co-occurrence clustering. TCRdb's version of the immuneACCESS table is confined to in-frame rearrangements and falls short of the full clone set. An unresolved V gene accounts for under half of the shortfall where checked; the remainder is of unknown origin. That table is the source of V, J and clone size, and D and trimming were worked out from the DNA. This sample has about 130,000 clones in its table, and around 80% of those were observed once. The ten largest make up 6.5% to 7% of the sample.

Concerning this clone: Its antigen is not yet known. It has no much larger one-base neighbor in the sample; base qualities were not kept.

Here the chain combines TRBV19 and TRBJ2-7; there is no confident call for the D gene. The TCR was taken from a middle-aged man in good health and CMV-seropositive. The sample was PBMCs. The CDR3 protein is CASSFTVGSYEQYF. The DNA sequence follows: TGTGCCAGTAGTTTTACAGTGGGCTCCTACGAGCAGTACTTC.